This T cell receptor beta chain was identified during a study of identical twins. V was clipped by 3 bases and J by 5 bases, with 16 bases between them. In germline, CDR1 is DFQATT, CDR2 SNEGSKA (reference sequence). The CDR3 spans 14 residues. This clonotype was recorded once. Its antigen is as yet unknown. One entry per CDR3 protein results from TCRdb running MiXCR on the 5' RACE reads. Among hundreds of thousands of distinct CDR3 sequences listed, around 6.1% were seen once. Study-wide results and caveats: Abundant beta clonotypes from cord blood bore fewer insertions; memory repertoires lacked this pattern.

This chain links TRBV20-1 with TRBJ2-5, with D unclear. The TCR sequence derives from a man aged 18 to 30 in good health. Sequences were obtained from naive T cells sorted from blood. CDR3 residues: CSARAPGRAETQYF. DNA for the CDR3: TGCAGTGCTAGGGCCCCCGGGCGAGCGGAGACCCAGTACTTC.